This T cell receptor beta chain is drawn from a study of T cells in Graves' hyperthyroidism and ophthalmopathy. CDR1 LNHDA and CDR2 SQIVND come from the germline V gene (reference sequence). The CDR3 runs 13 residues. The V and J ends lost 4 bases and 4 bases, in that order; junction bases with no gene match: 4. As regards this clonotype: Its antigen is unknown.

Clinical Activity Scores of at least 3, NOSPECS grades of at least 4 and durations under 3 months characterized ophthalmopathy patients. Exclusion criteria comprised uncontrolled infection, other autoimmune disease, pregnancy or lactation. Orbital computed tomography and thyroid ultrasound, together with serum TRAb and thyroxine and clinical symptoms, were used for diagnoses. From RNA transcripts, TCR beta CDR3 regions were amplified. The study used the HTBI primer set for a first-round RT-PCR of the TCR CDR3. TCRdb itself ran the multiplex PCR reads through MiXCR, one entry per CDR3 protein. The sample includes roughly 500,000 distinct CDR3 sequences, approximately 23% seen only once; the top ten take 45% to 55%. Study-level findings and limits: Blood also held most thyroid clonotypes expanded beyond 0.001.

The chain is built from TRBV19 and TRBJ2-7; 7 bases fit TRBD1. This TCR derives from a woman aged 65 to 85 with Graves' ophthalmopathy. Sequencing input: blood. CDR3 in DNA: TGTGCCAGTAGTAAGGGACAGATTTACGAGCAGTACTTC. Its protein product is CASSKGQIYEQYF.